The next 28 T cell receptor beta chains were all read from a single sample in a study of blood T cell repertoires in COVID-19. Sequenced by immunoSEQ multiplex PCR; TCRdb stores in-frame clones only, minus some. The top ten hold around 7% of the sample, which has fewer than 200,000 clones, 84% seen once. The specimen was PBMCs or T cells enriched from blood (not recorded which). The receptors were gathered from a middle-aged man who had recovered from COVID-19.

CDR3 DNA sequence: TGTGCCAGCAGTTCAGGGGGCCGACAGCCCCAGCATTTT. It yields the protein CASSSGGRQPQHF. J is TRBJ1-5 and V is TRBV12-3 or TRBV12-4, with 8 positions matching TRBD1. CDR3 size: 13 residues. Losses at the gene ends were 4 bases for V and 7 bases for J; bases not matched to a gene: 3.

The chain is built from TRBV10-3 and TRBJ1-2; tentatively, D is TRBD1 (6 bases). Germline V gene data show CDR1 as ENHRY and CDR2 as SYGVKD. The CDR3 has 14 amino acids. Deletions cut 10 bases from V and 2 bases from J, with 17 bases between. CDR3 bases: TGTGCCACCCTCGAGGGGGGGATGAACTATGGCTACACCTTC. This gives the protein CATLEGGMNYGYTF.

The rearrangement links TRBV6-1 to TRBJ2-7, with D unclear. Germline V CDR1 and CDR2: MNHNS, SASEGT. V dropped 3 bases and J dropped 4 bases, with 4 bases sitting between them. This CDR3 spans 11 amino acids. The CDR3: CASSDLYEQYF. CDR3 coding DNA: TGTGCCAGCAGTGACCTTTACGAGCAGTACTTC.

The chain recombines TRBV11-1 with TRBJ2-1, with D perhaps TRBD1 (7 bases). Per germline, CDR1 SGHAT and CDR2 FQDESV (reference sequence). V was pared by 5 bases and J by 4 bases, with 15 bases between. This CDR3 has 15 residues. The DNA for the CDR3 is TGTGCCAGCAGCATTCAGGGGGGTCGGTACAATGAGCAGTTCTTC. Protein product: CASSIQGGRYNEQFF.

The chain employs TRBV5-5 and TRBJ1-1, with 8 positions matching TRBD1. From germline, CDR1 is SGHKS and CDR2 YYEKEE (reference sequence). The CDR3 is 14 residues long. The ends lost 4 bases at V and 4 bases at J; junction bases unmatched: 6. CDR3 amino acids: CASSRGQGGTEAFF. CDR3 sequence (DNA): TGTGCCAGCAGCCGCGGACAGGGTGGCACTGAAGCTTTCTTT.

This chain joins TRBV7-2 and TRBJ2-7; TRBD2 agrees at 11 bases. Per the germline V gene, CDR1 is SGHTA and CDR2 is FQGNSA. The CDR3 has 21 amino acids. After removal of 0 bases from V and 2 bases from J, the junction contained 18 bases not matched to a gene. CDR3 in DNA: TGTGCCAGCAGCTTAGCCCCTAAACGGGCTAGCGGGGGGACTCAAGCCTACGAGCAGTACTTC. Encoded protein: CASSLAPKRASGGTQAYEQYF.

This clone appeared a few times. The CDR3 loop reads CASSEGGRIYQPQHF. CDR3 sequence (DNA): TGTGCCAGCAGTGAAGGGGGGAGGATTTATCAGCCCCAGCATTTT. V usage is TRBV2 and J usage is TRBJ1-5, with a possible D match to TRBD1 (5 bases). The CDR3 runs to 15 residues. Germline V gives CDR1 SNHLY, CDR2 FYNNEI. V was shortened by 1 base and J by 5 bases, with 12 bases between the two germline ends.

This clone is a singleton in its sample. V usage is TRBV12-5 and J usage is TRBJ1-2; 9 positions match TRBD1. CDR3 length equals 17 residues. Losses at the gene ends were 5 bases for V and 2 bases for J; bases not matched to a gene: 12. Germline loops: CDR1 LGHNT, CDR2 FRNRAP. The CDR3 nucleotides are TGTGCTAGTGGTCAAAATTCCGGGACAGGGTCCAACTATGGCTACACCTTC. Its protein product is CASGQNSGTGSNYGYTF.

The genes are TRBV30 and TRBJ1-2, with 9 bases aligning to TRBD1. The J segment lost 7 bases and the V segment lost 2 bases, leaving 2 bases of the junction unmatched. The CDR3 runs 12 residues. Germline V gene lookup returns CDR1 GTSNPN and CDR2 SVGIG (reference sequence). CDR3 loop: CAWSLGQGGYTF. The CDR3 DNA reads as TGTGCCTGGAGTCTGGGACAGGGTGGCTACACCTTC. The entire variable domain, with the rest obtained from reference TRBV30 and TRBJ1-2, is as follows: SQTIHQWPATLVQPVGSPLSLECTVEGTSNPNLYWYRQAAGRGLQLLFYSVGIGQISSEVPQNLSASRPQDRQFILSSKKLLLSDSGFYLCAWSLGQGGYTFGSGTRLTVV.

The rearrangement links TRBV7-9 to TRBJ1-4; 9 bases line up with TRBD1. Germline V gene sequence: CDR1 SEHNR, CDR2 FQNEAQ (reference sequence). J lost 7 bases, V lost 3 bases, and 3 bases had no gene match. The length of the CDR3 is 14 residues. CDR3 bases: TGTGCCAGCAGCTTCACAGGGGGCGGTGAAAAACTGTTTTTT. Encoded protein: CASSFTGGGEKLFF. Complete variable domain (other parts from reference TRBV7-9 and TRBJ1-4): DTGVSQNPRHKITKRGQNVTFRCDPISEHNRLYWYRQTLGQGPEFLTYFQNEAQLEKSRLLSDRFSAERPKGSFSTLEIQRTEQGDSAMYLCASSFTGGGEKLFFGSGTQLSVL.

The chain is built from TRBV9 and TRBJ1-3; possibly TRBD1 for D (5 bases). Germline lookup yields CDR1 SGDLS and CDR2 YYNGEE. This CDR3 is 17 amino acids long. Trimming left V 4 bases short and J 2 bases short, with 19 bases between. The CDR3 region is CASSSPGGWIPGNTIYF. CDR3 coding DNA: TGTGCCAGCAGCTCACCGGGGGGTTGGATCCCTGGAAACACCATATATTTT.

The rearrangement uses TRBV9 and TRBJ1-2; 7 nucleotides align to TRBD1. V was clipped by 0 bases and J by 4 bases; unmatched bases: 3. The CDR3 runs to 14 residues. The V gene's germline CDR1 is SGDLS and CDR2 YYNGEE. In DNA form, the CDR3 reads TGTGCCAGCAGCGTAGGACAGGGCCCCTATGGCTACACCTTC. It specifies CASSVGQGPYGYTF.

The chain carries TRBV10-3 and TRBJ2-5; the match to TRBD1 covers 9 bases. This CDR3 spans 13 amino acids. Germline trimming cut 4 bases from V and 3 bases from J; bases unmatched to any gene: 0. Germline CDR1 and CDR2: ENHRY and SYGVKD. The CDR3 protein is CAISGTGEETQYF. CDR3 sequence (DNA): TGTGCCATCAGTGGGACAGGGGAAGAGACCCAGTACTTC.

This clone was seen only a few times. The chain employs TRBV5-1 and TRBJ1-1; D is undetermined. This CDR3 is built from 14 residues. With 5 bases removed from V and 1 base from J, the gap between germline ends came to 12 bases. The germline V gene encodes CDR1 SGHRS and CDR2 YFSETQ. The CDR3 region is CASSENNRNTEAFF. The CDR3 DNA sequence: TGCGCCAGCAGTGAAAACAACAGGAACACTGAAGCTTTCTTT.

This chain links TRBV7-8 with TRBJ1-6; 9 bases map to TRBD1. This CDR3 is built from 13 residues. V was clipped by 5 bases and J by 10 bases; unmatched bases: 3. Germline V gene lookup returns CDR1 SGHVS and CDR2 FQNEAQ. CDR3 loop: CASSSDRGSPLHF. The CDR3 DNA sequence: TGTGCCAGCAGCAGCGACAGGGGGTCACCCCTCCACTTT.

The chain couples TRBV9 to TRBJ2-7; 7 nucleotides match TRBD1. V dropped 3 bases and J dropped 2; count of bases not matched to a gene: 5. CDR1 and CDR2 from the germline V gene are SGDLS and YYNGEE. The CDR3 is 14 amino acids. CDR3 bases: TGTGCCAGCAGCGCGACAGGGACAGCCTACGAGCAGTACTTC. Its translation is CASSATGTAYEQYF. The variable domain in full, completed from reference TRBV9 and TRBJ2-7, reads DSGVTQTPKHLITATGQRVTLRCSPRSGDLSVYWYQQSLDQGLQFLIQYYNGEERAKGNILERFSAQQFPDLHSELNLSSLELGDSALYFCASSATGTAYEQYFGPGTRLTVT.

The V gene is TRBV27, the J gene TRBJ1-1; D is undetermined. This CDR3 has 15 amino acids. V lost 8 bases and J 4 bases, leaving 20 bases between the germline ends. Germline-derived CDR1 and CDR2 are MNHEY and SMNVEV (reference sequence). The CDR3 bases are TGTGCCAGCCAACGAATGGGAGGTCGGGGCACTGAAGCTTTCTTT. Its translation is CASQRMGGRGTEAFF.

The chain recombines TRBV5-1 with TRBJ2-1; TRBD1 agrees at 10 bases. The CDR3 is 15 amino acids. V lost 4 bases, J lost 8 bases, and 9 bases stayed unmatched. Germline CDR1 is SGHRS and CDR2 is YFSETQ. The CDR3: CASSNGQGVYDEQFF. The DNA for the CDR3 is TGCGCCAGCAGCAACGGACAGGGGGTATACGATGAGCAGTTCTTC.

The J gene is TRBJ1-2, the V gene TRBV30; 7 positions match TRBD1. Germline loops: CDR1 GTSNPN, CDR2 SVGIG (reference sequence). The ends lost 2 bases at V and 0 bases at J; junction bases unmatched: 3. The CDR3 runs to 14 residues. The CDR3 here is CAWSFGTANYGYTF. DNA for the CDR3: TGTGCCTGGAGTTTCGGGACAGCTAACTATGGCTACACCTTC.

This clone appeared a few times. This chain joins TRBV7-9 and TRBJ2-2; possibly TRBD1 for D (6 bases). V was cut by 3 bases and J by 6 bases, with 11 bases left in between. The germline V gene encodes CDR1 SEHNR and CDR2 FQNEAQ (reference sequence). CDR3 length: 14 residues. The CDR3: CASSFLRGPGELFF. DNA for the CDR3: TGTGCCAGCAGCTTCCTCAGGGGCCCCGGGGAGCTGTTTTTT.

The gene calls are TRBV7-6 and TRBJ1-5, with a weak D call TRBD1 (5 bases). The CDR3 consists of 15 residues. Trimming left V 5 bases short and J 0 bases short, with 11 bases between. Germline CDR1 is SGHVS and CDR2 is FNYEAQ. CDR3 sequence reads: CASSLGQDSNQPQHF. For the CDR3, the DNA is TGTGCCAGCAGCCTCGGACAAGATAGCAATCAGCCCCAGCATTTT.

J is TRBJ2-3 and V is TRBV3-1 (or the pseudogene TRBV3-2), with a weak D call TRBD2 (7 bases). CDR1 and CDR2 from the germline V gene are LGHDT and YNNKEL (reference sequence). This CDR3 is built from 12 residues. The V gene lost 10 bases and the J gene lost 5 bases, with 13 bases spanning the gap. The CDR3 protein is CATQRGGDTQYF. Here the CDR3 DNA reads TGTGCCACCCAAAGGGGGGGAGATACGCAGTATTTT.

V gene TRBV10-3 combines with J gene TRBJ2-5; TRBD2 matches 7 bases. Germline V gene lookup returns CDR1 ENHRY and CDR2 SYGVKD. The V and J ends lost 4 bases and 3 bases, in that order; junction bases with no gene match: 8. CDR3 length: 15 residues. In nucleotides, the CDR3 is TGTGCCATCAGTGCTGGCTGGGCGGGGGAAGAGACCCAGTACTTC. Its translation: CAISAGWAGEETQYF.

The chain has TRBV7-9 and TRBJ2-7; D is possibly TRBD2 (5 bases). Germline values: CDR1 SEHNR, CDR2 FQNEAQ (reference sequence). V lost 1 base and J 0 bases, leaving 10 bases between the germline ends. The CDR3 is 15 amino acids. The CDR3 DNA follows: TGTGCCAGCAGCTTAGATCCAGGACTCTCCTACGAGCAGTACTTC. This encodes CASSLDPGLSYEQYF.

The rearrangement joins TRBV6-2 or TRBV6-3 to TRBJ1-4; weak D call: TRBD1 (6 bases). This CDR3 has 13 amino acids. Germline CDR1 MNHEY, CDR2 SVGEGT. The ends were cut back, 0 bases at V and 8 bases at J, with 7 bases in the middle. DNA for the CDR3: TGTGCCAGCAGTTACTCGGACAGCGAAAAACTGTTTTTT. This gives the protein CASSYSDSEKLFF.

The V call is TRBV3-1 (or the pseudogene TRBV3-2), the J call TRBJ2-1; TRBD1 matches at 7 bases. Germline V gene sequence: CDR1 LGHDT, CDR2 YNNKEL (reference sequence). This CDR3 region has 13 residues. V was pared by 6 bases and J by 4 bases, with 3 bases of the junction left unmatched. In nucleotides, the CDR3 is TGTGCCAGCAGACGGACAGGTTACAATGAGCAGTTCTTC. This codes for CASRRTGYNEQFF.

The chain has TRBV25-1 and TRBJ1-2; 11 bases line up with TRBD1. In germline, CDR1 is MGHDK, CDR2 SYGVNS. The V segment lost 6 bases and the J segment 8 bases; nucleotides outside the gene matches: 20. This CDR3 is built from 18 residues. CDR3 residues: CASSGSPGQGEGSLGYTF. CDR3 nucleotides: TGTGCCAGCAGCGGGTCTCCGGGACAGGGGGAGGGAAGTCTAGGCTACACCTTC.

The rearrangement joins TRBV7-6 to TRBJ1-1; D not certain. There are 13 residues in the CDR3. Germline V CDR1 and CDR2: SGHVS, FNYEAQ. The ends were cut back, 1 base at V and 7 bases at J, with 10 bases in the middle. This chain's CDR3 is CASSLGRPGEAFF. DNA for the CDR3: TGTGCCAGCAGCTTAGGTAGGCCGGGTGAAGCTTTCTTT.